The text below deals with one T cell receptor (beta chain). The sample belongs to a study of control samples from healthy donors and cancer patients. Assay: immunoSEQ multiplex PCR; the TCRdb copy retains only in-frame clones and omits some. The sample carries approximately 100,000 clones, about 90% recorded once. The sequencing input was blood. The receptor was isolated from a man aged 25-45 years in good health.

The CDR3 region is CASSLARSQRETQYF. The CDR3 DNA reads as TGTGCCAGCAGCTTAGCTAGGTCTCAACGGGAGACCCAGTACTTC. The V and J genes are TRBV5-4 and TRBJ2-5; D not certain. Germline-derived CDR1 and CDR2 are SGHNT and YYREEE (reference sequence). Trimming shortened V by 2 bases and J by 5 bases, and 16 bases separated the two germline ends. This CDR3 has 15 amino acids. Supplemented by reference TRBV5-4 and TRBJ2-5, the full variable domain reads ETGVTQSPTHLIKTRGQQVTLRCSSQSGHNTVSWYQQALGQGPQFIFQYYREEENGRGNFPPRFSGLQFPNYSSELNVNALELDDSALYLCASSLARSQRETQYFGPGTRLLVL.